Shown below are 15 T cell receptor beta chains from a single sample sequenced in a study of T cell responses to AZD1222 COVID-19 vaccine. Repertoires were generated with immunoSEQ multiplex PCR, while TCRdb's copy carries only in-frame clones and drops some. The repertoire holds over 150,000 clones, with around 89% as singletons. The sample consisted of peripheral blood, taken 28 days after the second AZD1222 dose. The receptors stem from an adult who received the AZD1222 COVID-19 vaccine.

The chain couples TRBV30 to TRBJ1-1, with a weak D call TRBD1 (6 bases). Trimming took 2 bases from V and 5 from J, leaving 18 bases between them. CDR1 and CDR2 from the germline V gene are GTSNPN and SVGIG (reference sequence). The CDR3 is 15 amino acids. The CDR3 region is CAWSHQGGRRTEAFF. The CDR3 nucleotides read TGTGCCTGGAGTCACCAAGGGGGAAGGAGGACTGAAGCTTTCTTT.

The chain has TRBV6-6 and TRBJ1-1, with TRBD1 identical over 7 bases. The germline V gene has CDR1 MNHNY and CDR2 SVGAGI (reference sequence). This CDR3 has 14 amino acids. The V gene end was trimmed by 6 bases and the J gene end by 4 bases; junction bases not matched to a gene: 8. The CDR3 loop reads CASSFTGVSTEAFF. The CDR3 nucleotides read TGTGCCAGCAGCTTCACAGGGGTCAGCACTGAAGCTTTCTTT.

The V and J genes are TRBV21-1 and TRBJ1-2; the D segment call TRBD1 is taken from the table without a DNA check. TRBV21-1 is a pseudogene locus. This CDR3 has 15 amino acids. The CDR3 region is CASSKPTWASRGYTF. Written as DNA, the CDR3 is TGTGCCAGCAGCAAACCCACCTGGGCCTCGCGCGGCTACACCTTC.

The genes are TRBV6-5 and TRBJ1-2; no clear D gene. The germline V gene has CDR1 MNHEY and CDR2 SVGAGI. With 5 bases removed from V and 4 bases from J, the gap between germline ends came to 17 bases. This CDR3 comprises 15 residues. The CDR3 region has the DNA TGTGCCAGCAGTCTCGGGCCTCAAAAAGCCTATGGCTACACCTTC. Translating gives CASSLGPQKAYGYTF.

The gene calls are TRBV2 and TRBJ2-3; the match to TRBD2 covers 8 bases. Germline CDR1 is SNHLY and CDR2 is FYNNEI. The trim removed 5 bases at V and 1 base at J, leaving 5 bases unmatched. There are 15 residues in the CDR3. The CDR3 is CASSLQAGGTDTQYF. Written as DNA, the CDR3 is TGTGCCAGCAGTCTCCAAGCGGGGGGCACAGATACGCAGTATTTT.

The chain is built from TRBV30 and TRBJ1-3; 7 bases are shared with TRBD1. Germline V gene lookup returns CDR1 GTSNPN and CDR2 SVGIG (reference sequence). The CDR3 totals 13 residues. The V and J ends lost 6 bases and 4 bases, in that order; junction bases with no gene match: 6. CDR3 coding DNA: TGTGCCTGCCCGGGGACAGAGGGAAACACCATATATTTT. Protein sequence: CACPGTEGNTIYF.

CDR3 region: CASSNRGVYGYTF. The CDR3 nucleotides are TGTGCCAGCAGCAATAGGGGGGTCTATGGCTACACCTTC. The chain combines TRBV6-5 with TRBJ1-2, with D perhaps matching TRBD1 (6 bases). The CDR3 has 13 residues. CDR1 is MNHEY, CDR2 SVGAGI, per germline. V gave up 6 bases and J gave up 4 bases, with 12 bases separating them.

CDR3 sequence (DNA): TGTGCCAGTAGTATAGGTGGGGACAGGGCTTCTAACTATGGCTACACCTTC. Its protein product is CASSIGGDRASNYGYTF. V is TRBV19 and J is TRBJ1-2; 9 nucleotides align to TRBD1. This CDR3 region has 17 residues. Germline values: CDR1 LNHDA, CDR2 SQIVND (reference sequence). Unmatched junction bases numbered 6, after V lost 1 base and J lost 0 bases.

The table lists this clone with a count of one. The chain links TRBV2 to TRBJ2-1; 7 bases line up with TRBD1. Germline V gives CDR1 SNHLY, CDR2 FYNNEI. The length of the CDR3 is 12 residues. Trimming cost V 5 bases and J 9 bases; bases outside gene matches: 4. Here the CDR3 reads CASSSRGPEQFF. In DNA, the CDR3 is TGTGCCAGCAGTTCAAGGGGGCCTGAGCAGTTCTTC. Supplemented by reference TRBV2 and TRBJ2-1, the full variable domain reads EPEVTQTPSHQVTQMGQEVILRCVPISNHLYFYWYRQILGQKVEFLVSFYNNEISEKSEIFDDQFSVERPDGSNFTLKIRSTKLEDSAMYFCASSSRGPEQFFGPGTRLTVL.

The chain is built from TRBV15 and TRBJ1-2, with TRBD1 matching 8 bases. CDR1 is LNHNV and CDR2 is YYDKDF in the germline V gene (reference sequence). This CDR3 is 14 amino acids long. Trimming removed 5 bases from V and 5 bases from J; junction bases left unmatched: 7. CDR3 in amino acids: CATSSSGTGYGYTF. The CDR3 DNA is TGTGCCACCAGCTCCTCCGGGACAGGATATGGCTACACCTTC.

This rearrangement joins TRBV6-5 to TRBJ1-1, with TRBD1 as a possible D gene (6 bases). Germline V gene sequence: CDR1 MNHEY, CDR2 SVGAGI. The CDR3 loop spans 15 amino acids. The V end was cut by 6 bases, the J end by 0 bases, with 14 bases between. The CDR3: CASRTGGLMNTEAFF. Written as DNA, the CDR3 is TGTGCCAGCAGGACAGGTGGGCTTATGAACACTGAAGCTTTCTTT.

This clone was detected only once. The chain couples TRBV7-2 to TRBJ2-5, with D unresolved. V was shortened by 5 bases and J by 4 bases, with 5 bases between the two germline ends. Germline assignment: CDR1 SGHTA and CDR2 FQGNSA. This CDR3 is built from 11 residues. The CDR3 DNA follows: TGTGCCAGCAGCACGACAGAGACCCAGTACTTC. This encodes CASSTTETQYF.

The gene calls are TRBV5-1 and TRBJ2-7; D possibly corresponds to TRBD1 (5 bases). The germline V gene encodes CDR1 SGHRS and CDR2 YFSETQ. Trimming took 4 bases from V and 4 from J, leaving 27 bases between them. This CDR3 region has 18 residues. DNA of the CDR3: TGCGCCAGCAGCCCCACCTTCGGTTACCTGACAGATGAATACGAGCAGTACTTC. Its translation: CASSPTFGYLTDEYEQYF.

The chain is built from TRBV30 and TRBJ2-1; D is uncertain. Trimming cost V 4 bases and J 0 bases, with 19 bases left between them. CDR1 GTSNPN and CDR2 SVGIG come from the germline V gene (reference sequence). The CDR3 loop spans 17 amino acids. Here the CDR3 DNA reads TGTGCCTGGACTAGTCAAAGGTCTTGGGGCTCCTACAATGAGCAGTTCTTC. The encoded protein is CAWTSQRSWGSYNEQFF.

V usage is TRBV19 and J usage is TRBJ1-6; D call uncertain. Germline CDR1 LNHDA, CDR2 SQIVND (reference sequence). The CDR3 totals 16 residues. V lost 6 bases, J lost 0 bases, and 12 bases lay in between. DNA of the CDR3: TGTGCCAGTAGGCGGGAAGGGAGCTCCTATAATTCACCCCTCCACTTT. This translates into CASRREGSSYNSPLHF.